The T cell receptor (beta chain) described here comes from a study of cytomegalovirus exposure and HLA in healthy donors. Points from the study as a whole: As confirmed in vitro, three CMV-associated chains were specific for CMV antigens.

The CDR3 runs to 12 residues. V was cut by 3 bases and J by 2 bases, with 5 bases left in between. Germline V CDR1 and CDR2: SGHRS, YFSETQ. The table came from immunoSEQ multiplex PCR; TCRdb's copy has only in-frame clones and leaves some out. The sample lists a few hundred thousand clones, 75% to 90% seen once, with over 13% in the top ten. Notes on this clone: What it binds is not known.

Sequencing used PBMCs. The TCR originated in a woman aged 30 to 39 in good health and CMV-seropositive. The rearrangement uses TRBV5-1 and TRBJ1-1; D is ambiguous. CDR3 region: CASSYQNTEAFF. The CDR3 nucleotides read TGCGCCAGCAGCTACCAAAACACTGAAGCTTTCTTT.